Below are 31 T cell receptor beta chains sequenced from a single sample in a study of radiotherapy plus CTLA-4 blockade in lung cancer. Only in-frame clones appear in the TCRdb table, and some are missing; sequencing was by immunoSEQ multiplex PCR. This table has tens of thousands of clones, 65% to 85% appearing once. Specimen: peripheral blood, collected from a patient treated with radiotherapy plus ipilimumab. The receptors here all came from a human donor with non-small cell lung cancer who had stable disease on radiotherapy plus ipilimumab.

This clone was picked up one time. The CDR3: CASSEGMSTEAFF. The CDR3 coding sequence is TGTGCCAGCAGTGAGGGAATGAGCACTGAAGCTTTCTTT. The chain is built from TRBV2 and TRBJ1-1; D is unclear. Trimming removed 3 bases from V and 4 bases from J, with 9 bases in between. CDR1 and CDR2 (germline): SNHLY, FYNNEI. The CDR3 loop spans 13 amino acids.

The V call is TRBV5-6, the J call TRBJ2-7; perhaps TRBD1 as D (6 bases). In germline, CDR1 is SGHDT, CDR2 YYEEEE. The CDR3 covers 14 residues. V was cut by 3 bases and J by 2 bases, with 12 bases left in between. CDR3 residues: CASSSLAGAYEQYF. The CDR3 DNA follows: TGTGCCAGCAGCTCCTTAGCAGGGGCCTACGAGCAGTACTTC.

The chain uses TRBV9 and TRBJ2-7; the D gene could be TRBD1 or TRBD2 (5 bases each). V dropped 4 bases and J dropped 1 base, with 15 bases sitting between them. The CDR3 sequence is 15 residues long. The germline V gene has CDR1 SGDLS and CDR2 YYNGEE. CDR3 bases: TGTGCCAGCAGCAGGGACGGTCGGCAGTCCTACGAGCAGTACTTC. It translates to CASSRDGRQSYEQYF.

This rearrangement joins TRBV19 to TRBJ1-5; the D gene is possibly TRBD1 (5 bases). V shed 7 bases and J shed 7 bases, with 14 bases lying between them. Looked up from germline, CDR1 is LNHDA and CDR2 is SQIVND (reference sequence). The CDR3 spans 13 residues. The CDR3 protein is CASTYRYGQPQHF. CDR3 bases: TGTGCCAGTACCTACAGGTACGGACAGCCCCAGCATTTT.

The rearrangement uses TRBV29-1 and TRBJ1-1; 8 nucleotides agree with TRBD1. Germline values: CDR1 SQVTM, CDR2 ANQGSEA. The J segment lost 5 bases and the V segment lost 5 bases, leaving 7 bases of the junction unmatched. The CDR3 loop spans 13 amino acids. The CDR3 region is CSVSGQGQTEAFF. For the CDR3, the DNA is TGCAGCGTTTCCGGACAGGGTCAAACTGAAGCTTTCTTT.

The CDR3 sequence is CASSLEGRMNTEAFF. The CDR3 bases are TGTGCCAGCAGCTTAGAGGGCAGGATGAACACTGAAGCTTTCTTT. The chain is built from TRBV7-8 and TRBJ1-1; D uncertain. The CDR3 runs 15 residues. The germline V and J ends were trimmed by 1 base and 0 bases, with 9 bases remaining between them. Germline V gives CDR1 SGHVS, CDR2 FQNEAQ.

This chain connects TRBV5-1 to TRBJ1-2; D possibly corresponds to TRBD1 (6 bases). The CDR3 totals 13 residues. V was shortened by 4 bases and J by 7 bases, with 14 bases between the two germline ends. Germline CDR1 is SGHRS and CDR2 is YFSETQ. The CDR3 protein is CASSVGGARGYTF. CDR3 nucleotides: TGCGCCAGCAGCGTAGGGGGGGCGCGTGGCTACACCTTC.

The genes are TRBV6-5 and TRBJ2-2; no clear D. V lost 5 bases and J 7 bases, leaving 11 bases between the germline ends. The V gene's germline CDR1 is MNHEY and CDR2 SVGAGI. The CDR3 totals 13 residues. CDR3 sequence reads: CASSLTNHGELFF. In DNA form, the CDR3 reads TGTGCCAGCAGTCTCACTAATCACGGGGAGCTGTTTTTT.

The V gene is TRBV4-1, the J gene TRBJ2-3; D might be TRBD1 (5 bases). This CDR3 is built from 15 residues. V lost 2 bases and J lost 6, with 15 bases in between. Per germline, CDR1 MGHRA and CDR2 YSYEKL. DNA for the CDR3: TGCGCCAGCAGCCAATATCAGGGTAACTTCGATACGCAGTATTTT. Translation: CASSQYQGNFDTQYF.

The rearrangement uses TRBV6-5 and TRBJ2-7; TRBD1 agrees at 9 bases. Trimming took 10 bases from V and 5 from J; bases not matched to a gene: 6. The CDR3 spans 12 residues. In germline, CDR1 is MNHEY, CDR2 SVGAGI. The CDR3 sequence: CATRTGAHEQYV. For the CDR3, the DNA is TGTGCCACCAGGACAGGGGCGCACGAGCAGTACGTC.

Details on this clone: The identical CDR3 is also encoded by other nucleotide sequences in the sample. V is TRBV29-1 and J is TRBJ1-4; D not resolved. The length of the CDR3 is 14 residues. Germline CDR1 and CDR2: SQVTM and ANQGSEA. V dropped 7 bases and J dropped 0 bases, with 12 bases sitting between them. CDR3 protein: CSAINPATNEKLFF. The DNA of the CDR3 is TGCAGCGCTATTAACCCTGCAACTAATGAAAAACTGTTTTTT.

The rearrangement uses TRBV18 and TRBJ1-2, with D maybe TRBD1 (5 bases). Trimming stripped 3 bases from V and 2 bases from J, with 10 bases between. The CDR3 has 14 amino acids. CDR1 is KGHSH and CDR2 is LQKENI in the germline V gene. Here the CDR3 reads CASSPTAQNYGYTF. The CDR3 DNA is TGTGCCAGCTCACCGACAGCCCAAAACTATGGCTACACCTTC.

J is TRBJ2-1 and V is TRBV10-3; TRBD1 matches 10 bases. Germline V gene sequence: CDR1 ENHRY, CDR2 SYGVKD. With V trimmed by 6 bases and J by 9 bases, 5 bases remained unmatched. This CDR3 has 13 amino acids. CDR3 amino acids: CAISGTGEGEQFF. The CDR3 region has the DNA TGTGCCATCAGCGGGACAGGGGAGGGTGAGCAGTTCTTC.

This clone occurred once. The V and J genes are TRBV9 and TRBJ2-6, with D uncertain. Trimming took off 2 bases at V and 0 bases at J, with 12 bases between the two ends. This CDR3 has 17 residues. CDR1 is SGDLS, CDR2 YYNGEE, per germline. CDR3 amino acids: CASSVESSLSGANVLTF. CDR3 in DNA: TGTGCCAGCAGCGTCGAGAGTTCCCTCTCTGGGGCCAACGTCCTGACTTTC.

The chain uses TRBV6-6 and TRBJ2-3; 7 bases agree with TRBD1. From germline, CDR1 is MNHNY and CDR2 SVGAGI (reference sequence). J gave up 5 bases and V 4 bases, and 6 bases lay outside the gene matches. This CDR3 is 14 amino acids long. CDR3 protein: CASSSHTGVDTQYF. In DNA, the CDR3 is TGTGCCAGCAGTTCGCATACAGGGGTAGATACGCAGTATTTT.

CDR3 nucleotides: TGTGCCAGCAGTTACTTCTCACAGGGCAATCAGCCCCAGCATTTT. It codes for CASSYFSQGNQPQHF. The V call is TRBV6-5, the J call TRBJ1-5, with D perhaps TRBD1 (5 bases). This CDR3 has 15 residues. Germline values: CDR1 MNHEY, CDR2 SVGAGI. Trimming took 1 base from V and 2 from J, leaving 9 bases between them.

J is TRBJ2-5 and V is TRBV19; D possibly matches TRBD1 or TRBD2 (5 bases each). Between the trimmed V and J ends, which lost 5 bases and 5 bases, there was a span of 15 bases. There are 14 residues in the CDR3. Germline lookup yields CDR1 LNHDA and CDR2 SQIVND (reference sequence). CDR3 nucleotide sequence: TGTGCCAGTAGTTGGGGTCGGGACCGGGAGACCCAGTACTTC. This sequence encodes CASSWGRDRETQYF.

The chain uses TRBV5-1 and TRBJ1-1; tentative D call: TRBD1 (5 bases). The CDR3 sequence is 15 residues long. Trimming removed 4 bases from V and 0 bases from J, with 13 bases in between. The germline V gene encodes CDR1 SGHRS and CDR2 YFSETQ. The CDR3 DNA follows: TGCGCCAGCAGCCTATCCGGGGGGATGAACACTGAAGCTTTCTTT. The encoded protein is CASSLSGGMNTEAFF.

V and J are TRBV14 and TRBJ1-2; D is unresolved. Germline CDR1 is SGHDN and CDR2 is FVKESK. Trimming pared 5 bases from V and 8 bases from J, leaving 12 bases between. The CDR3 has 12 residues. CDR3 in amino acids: CASSASVGGYTF. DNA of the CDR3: TGTGCCAGCAGCGCAAGCGTGGGGGGCTACACCTTC.

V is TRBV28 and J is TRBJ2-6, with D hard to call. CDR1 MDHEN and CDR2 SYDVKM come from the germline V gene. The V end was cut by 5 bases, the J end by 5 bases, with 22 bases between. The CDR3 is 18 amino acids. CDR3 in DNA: TGTGCCAGCAGTCTGTCCCTCTTGACACAAAGTCGGGCCAACGTCCTGACTTTC. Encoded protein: CASSLSLLTQSRANVLTF. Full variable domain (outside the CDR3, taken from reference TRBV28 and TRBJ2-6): DVKVTQSSRYLVKRTGEKVFLECVQDMDHENMFWYRQDPGLGLRLIYFSYDVKMKEKGDIPEGYSVSREKKERFSLILESASTNQTSMYLCASSLSLLTQSRANVLTFGAGSRLTVL.

The CDR3 loop is CAWSNNSPLHF. The CDR3 DNA reads TGTGCCTGGAGCAATAATTCACCCCTCCACTTT. This chain joins TRBV30 and TRBJ1-6; D gene uncertain. There are 11 residues in the CDR3. Trimming stripped 3 bases from V and 5 bases from J, with 2 bases between. Germline CDR1 is GTSNPN and CDR2 is SVGIG (reference sequence).

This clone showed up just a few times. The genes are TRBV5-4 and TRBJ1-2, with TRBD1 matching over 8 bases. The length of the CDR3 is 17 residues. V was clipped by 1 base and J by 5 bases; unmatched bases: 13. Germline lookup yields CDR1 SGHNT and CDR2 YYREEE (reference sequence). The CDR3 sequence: CASSLIMPGTGPYGYTF. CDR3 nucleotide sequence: TGTGCCAGCAGCTTGATAATGCCCGGGACAGGTCCTTATGGCTACACCTTC.

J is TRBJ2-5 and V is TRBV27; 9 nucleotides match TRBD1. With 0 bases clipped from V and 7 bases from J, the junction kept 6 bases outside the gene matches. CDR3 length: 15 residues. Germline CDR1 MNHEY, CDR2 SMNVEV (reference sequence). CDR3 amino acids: CASSLSGQGTGTQYF. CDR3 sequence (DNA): TGTGCCAGCAGTTTATCGGGACAGGGAACAGGGACCCAGTACTTC.

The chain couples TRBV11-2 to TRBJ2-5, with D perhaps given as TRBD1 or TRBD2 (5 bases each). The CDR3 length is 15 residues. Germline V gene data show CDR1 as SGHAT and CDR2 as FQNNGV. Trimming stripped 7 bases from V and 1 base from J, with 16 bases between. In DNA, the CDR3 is TGTGCCAGCACCCTAGCTGGGGCAGGCCAAGAGACCCAGTACTTC. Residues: CASTLAGAGQETQYF. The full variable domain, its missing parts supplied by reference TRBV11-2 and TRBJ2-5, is EAGVAQSPRYKIIEKRQSVAFWCNPISGHATLYWYQQILGQGPKLLIQFQNNGVVDDSQLPKDRFSAERLKGVDSTLKIQPAKLEDSAVYLCASTLAGAGQETQYFGPGTRLLVL.

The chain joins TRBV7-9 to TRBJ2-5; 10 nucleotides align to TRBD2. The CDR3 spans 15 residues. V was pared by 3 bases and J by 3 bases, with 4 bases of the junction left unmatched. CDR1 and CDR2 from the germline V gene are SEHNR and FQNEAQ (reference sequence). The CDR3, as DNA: TGTGCCAGCAGCTTGAGTAGCGGGGGGAAAGAGACCCAGTACTTC. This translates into CASSLSSGGKETQYF.

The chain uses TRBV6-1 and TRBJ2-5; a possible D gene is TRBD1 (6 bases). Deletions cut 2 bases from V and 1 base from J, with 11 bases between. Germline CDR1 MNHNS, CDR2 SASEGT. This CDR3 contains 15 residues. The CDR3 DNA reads TGTGCCAGCAGTGAATGGACAGCCCCCCAAGAGACCCAGTACTTC. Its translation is CASSEWTAPQETQYF.

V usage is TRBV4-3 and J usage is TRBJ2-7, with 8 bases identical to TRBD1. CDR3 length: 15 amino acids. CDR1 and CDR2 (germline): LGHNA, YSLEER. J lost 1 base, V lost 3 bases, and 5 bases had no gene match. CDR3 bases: TGCGCCAGCAGCCAGCAGGGGGCTGGATCCTACGAGCAGTACTTC. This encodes CASSQQGAGSYEQYF.

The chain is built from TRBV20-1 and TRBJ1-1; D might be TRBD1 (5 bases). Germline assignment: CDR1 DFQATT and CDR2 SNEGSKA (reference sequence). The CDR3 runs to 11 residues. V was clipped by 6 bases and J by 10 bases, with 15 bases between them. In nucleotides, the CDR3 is TGCAGTGCCCTTCTTCAGGGAGCAGCTTTCTTT. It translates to CSALLQGAAFF.

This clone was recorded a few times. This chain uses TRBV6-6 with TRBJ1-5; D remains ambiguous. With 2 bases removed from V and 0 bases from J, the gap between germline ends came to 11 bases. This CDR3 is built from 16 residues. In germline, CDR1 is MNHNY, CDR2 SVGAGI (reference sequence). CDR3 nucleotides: TGTGCCAGCAGTTACGGAGTGAACCTTAGCAATCAGCCCCAGCATTTT. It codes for CASSYGVNLSNQPQHF.

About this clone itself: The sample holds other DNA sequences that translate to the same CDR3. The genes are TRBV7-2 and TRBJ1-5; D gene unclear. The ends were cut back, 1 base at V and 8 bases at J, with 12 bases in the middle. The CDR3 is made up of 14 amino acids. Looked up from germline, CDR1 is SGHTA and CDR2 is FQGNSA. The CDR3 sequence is CASSLERGLKPQHF. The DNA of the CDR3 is TGTGCCAGCAGCTTAGAGCGGGGTTTGAAGCCCCAGCATTTT.

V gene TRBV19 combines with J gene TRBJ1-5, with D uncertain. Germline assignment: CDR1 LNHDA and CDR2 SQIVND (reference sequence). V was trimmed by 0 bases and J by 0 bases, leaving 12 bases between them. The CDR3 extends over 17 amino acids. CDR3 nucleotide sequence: TGTGCCAGTAGTATAGATCGGAGGAGCCTTAGCAATCAGCCCCAGCATTTT. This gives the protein CASSIDRRSLSNQPQHF.